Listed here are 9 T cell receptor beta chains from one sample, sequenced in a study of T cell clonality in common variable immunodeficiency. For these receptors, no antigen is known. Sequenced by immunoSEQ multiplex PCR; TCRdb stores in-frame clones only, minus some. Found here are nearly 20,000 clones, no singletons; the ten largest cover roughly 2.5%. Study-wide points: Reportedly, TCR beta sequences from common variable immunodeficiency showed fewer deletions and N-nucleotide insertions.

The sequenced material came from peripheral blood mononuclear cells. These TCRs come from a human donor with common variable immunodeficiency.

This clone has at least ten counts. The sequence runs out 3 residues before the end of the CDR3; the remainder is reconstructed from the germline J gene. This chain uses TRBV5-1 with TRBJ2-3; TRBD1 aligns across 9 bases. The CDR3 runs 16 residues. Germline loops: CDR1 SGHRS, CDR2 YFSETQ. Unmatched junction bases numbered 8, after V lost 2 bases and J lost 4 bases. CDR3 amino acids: CASSFFPGQGADTQYF. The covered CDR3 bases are TGCGCCAGCAGCTTTTTTCCGGGACAGGGAGCAGATACG.

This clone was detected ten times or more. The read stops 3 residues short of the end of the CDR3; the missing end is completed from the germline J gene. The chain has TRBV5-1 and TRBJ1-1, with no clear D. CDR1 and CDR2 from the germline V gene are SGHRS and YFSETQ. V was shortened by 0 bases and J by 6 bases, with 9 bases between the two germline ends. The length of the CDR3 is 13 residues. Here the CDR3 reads CASSLGGESEAFF. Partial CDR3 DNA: TGCGCCAGCAGCTTGGGAGGTGAATCTGAA. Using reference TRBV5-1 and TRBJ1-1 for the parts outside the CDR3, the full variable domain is KAGVTQTPRYLIKTRGQQVTLSCSPISGHRSVSWYQQTPGQGLQFLFEYFSETQRNKGNFPGRFSGRQFSNSRSEMNVSTLELGDSALYLCASSLGGESEAFFGQGTRLTVV.

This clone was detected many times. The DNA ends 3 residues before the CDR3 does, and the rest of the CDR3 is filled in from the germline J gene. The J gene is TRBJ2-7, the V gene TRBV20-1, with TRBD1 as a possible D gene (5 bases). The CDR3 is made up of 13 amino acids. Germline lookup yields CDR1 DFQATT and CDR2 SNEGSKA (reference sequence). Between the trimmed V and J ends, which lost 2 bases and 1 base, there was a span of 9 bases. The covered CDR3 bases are TGCAGTGCTAGACAGGGTACTTCCTACGAG. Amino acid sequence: CSARQGTSYE. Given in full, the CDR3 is CSARQGTSYEQYF.

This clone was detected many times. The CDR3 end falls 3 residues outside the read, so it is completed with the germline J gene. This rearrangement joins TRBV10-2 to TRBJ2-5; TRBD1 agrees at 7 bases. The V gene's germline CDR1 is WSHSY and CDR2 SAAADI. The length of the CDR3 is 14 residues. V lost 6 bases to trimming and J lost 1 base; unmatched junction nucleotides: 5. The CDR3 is CASRTTGTQETQYF. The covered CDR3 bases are TGCGCCAGCAGGACGACAGGGACCCAAGAGACC.

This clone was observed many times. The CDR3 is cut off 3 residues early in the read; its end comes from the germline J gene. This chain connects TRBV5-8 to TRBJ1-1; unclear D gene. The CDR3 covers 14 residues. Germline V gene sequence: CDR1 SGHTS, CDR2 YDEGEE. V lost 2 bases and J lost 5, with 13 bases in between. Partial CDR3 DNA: TGTGCCAGCAGCTTTACCGGGGTGACGACTGAA. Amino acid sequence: CASSFTGVTTE. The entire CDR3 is CASSFTGVTTEAFF.

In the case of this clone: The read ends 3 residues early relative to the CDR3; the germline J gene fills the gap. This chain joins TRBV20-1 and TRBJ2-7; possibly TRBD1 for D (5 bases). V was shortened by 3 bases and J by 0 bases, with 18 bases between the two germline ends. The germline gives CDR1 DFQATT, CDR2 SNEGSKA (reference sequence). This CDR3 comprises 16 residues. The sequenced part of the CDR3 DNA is TGCAGTGCTAGGGGGTCAGGACAAGGGCCCTCCTACGAG. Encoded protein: CSARGSGQGPSYE. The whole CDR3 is CSARGSGQGPSYEQYF.

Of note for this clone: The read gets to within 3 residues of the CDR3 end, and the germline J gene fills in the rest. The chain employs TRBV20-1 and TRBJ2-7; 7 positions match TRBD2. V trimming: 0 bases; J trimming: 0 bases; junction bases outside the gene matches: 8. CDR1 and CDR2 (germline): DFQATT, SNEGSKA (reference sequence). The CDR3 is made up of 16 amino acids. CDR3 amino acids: CSARDDMGTNSYEQYF. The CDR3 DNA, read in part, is TGCAGTGCTAGAGACGATATGGGGACTAACTCCTACGAG.

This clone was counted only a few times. The CDR3: CASSLLRGQGSPLHF. CDR3 DNA, as far as it was read: TGTGCCAGCAGCTTATTGAGGGGGCAGGGTTCACCC. The chain recombines TRBV7-9 with TRBJ1-6, with 7 positions matching TRBD1. The read ends 3 residues early relative to the CDR3; the germline J gene fills the gap. The V segment lost 2 bases and the J segment 9 bases; nucleotides outside the gene matches: 7. The CDR3 contains 15 residues. Germline CDR1 SEHNR, CDR2 FQNEAQ (reference sequence).

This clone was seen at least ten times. CDR3 loop: CASSIAASGSYEQYF. CDR3 DNA, as far as it was read: TGTGCCAGTAGTATCGCGGCTAGCGGGTCCTACGAG. The chain recombines TRBV19 with TRBJ2-7; 8 bases line up with TRBD2. Read data end 3 residues before the CDR3 end; the end is taken from the germline J gene. The CDR3 is made up of 15 amino acids. J gave up 1 base and V 3 bases, and 5 bases lay outside the gene matches. Germline lookup yields CDR1 LNHDA and CDR2 SQIVND (reference sequence).